One and the same sample provided the 29 T cell receptor beta chains below, sequenced in a study of patients and donors after allogeneic stem cell transplantation (dated by TCRdb to the early 2020s). Libraries were prepared through RT-PCR. The sequencer listed for this sample is NextSeq 550. Clones were called with MiXCR by TCRdb after fastp trimmed the public reads at Q25, and only in-frame beta chains were retained. Every entry covers one CDR3 protein and lists the most common genes and DNA from its rows. This sample lists around 170,000 distinct CDR3 sequences; 20% to 25% were detected once. The top ten constitute about 24% of the sample. The source material was blood, either unsorted or a sorted T cell fraction (not recorded which). The receptor set was obtained from a human donor who was either an allogeneic HSCT recipient or a stem cell or donor lymphocyte infusion donor (not recorded which). It is not recorded whose cells these are; they may come from a transplant donor.

This clonotype has a handful of counts. The V gene is TRBV19, the J gene TRBJ2-1, with unresolved D. Trimming left V 4 bases short and J 4 bases short, with 14 bases between. From germline, CDR1 is LNHDA and CDR2 SQIVND (reference sequence). The CDR3 totals 15 residues. The CDR3 reads CASSRSLIHYNEQFF. CDR3 DNA: TGTGCCAGTAGTAGGAGTTTAATCCATTACAATGAGCAGTTCTTC.

Ten or more counts support this clonotype. The chain uses TRBV7-9 and TRBJ1-2; the D is unclear. Germline assignment: CDR1 SEHNR and CDR2 FQNEAQ (reference sequence). The CDR3 covers 13 residues. V lost 5 bases and J 1 base, leaving 8 bases between the germline ends. The CDR3 bases are TGTGCCAGCAGCCAACGGGTTAACTATGGCTACACCTTC. This encodes CASSQRVNYGYTF.

CDR3 loop: CASSDAMLFF. CDR3 bases: TGTGCCAGCAGTGATGCTATGCTGTTCTTC. The chain carries TRBV25-1 and TRBJ2-1; unclear D gene. This CDR3 is 10 amino acids long. Germline V gene lookup returns CDR1 MGHDK and CDR2 SYGVNS. V was shortened by 3 bases and J by 15 bases, with 9 bases between the two germline ends.

This clonotype was counted between two and nine times. The chain is built from TRBV12-3 or TRBV12-4 and TRBJ2-3; D is undetermined. Trimming removed 2 bases at V and 3 bases at J, with 6 bases between. The CDR3 runs to 13 residues. CDR3: CASSLSRTDTQYF. CDR3 DNA sequence: TGTGCCAGCAGTTTATCTAGAACAGATACGCAGTATTTT.

The chain recombines TRBV29-1 with TRBJ2-5; D not resolved. The CDR3 loop spans 11 amino acids. From germline, CDR1 is SQVTM and CDR2 ANQGSEA. Trimming pared 3 bases from V and 5 bases from J, leaving 7 bases between. This CDR3 is CSVEAAETQYF. CDR3 in DNA: TGCAGCGTTGAGGCAGCGGAGACCCAGTACTTC.

A few counts support this clonotype. The chain employs TRBV12-3 or TRBV12-4 and TRBJ1-2; 8 nucleotides match TRBD1. This CDR3 contains 15 residues. J gave up 8 bases and V 4 bases, and 12 bases lay outside the gene matches. In DNA, the CDR3 is TGTGCCAGCAGTTCTCAACAGGGGGGGGTTGAGGGCTACACCTTC. Its protein is CASSSQQGGVEGYTF.

The sample holds a few counts of this clonotype. The rearrangement uses TRBV4-1 and TRBJ2-3, with D possibly TRBD2 on 5 matching bases. V was clipped by 2 bases and J by 2 bases, with 11 bases between them. The CDR3 consists of 15 residues. Germline loops: CDR1 MGHRA, CDR2 YSYEKL. DNA of the CDR3: TGCGCCAGCAGCCAATTTAGCGCGTTCACAGATACGCAGTATTTT. This sequence encodes CASSQFSAFTDTQYF.

A remark on this clonotype: Germline and junction disagree at one end, which may indicate a read error. This chain joins TRBV7-2 and TRBJ2-3; 11 bases are a match to TRBD2. From germline, CDR1 is SGHTA and CDR2 FQGNSA. The CDR3 has 19 amino acids. The CDR3 is CASSLAGSGGAPSIDTQYF. CDR3 nucleotides: TGTGCCAGCAGCTTGGCCGGTAGCGGGGGGGCACCTAGCATAGATACGCAGTATTTT.

This clonotype was recorded many times. The CDR3 DNA reads as TGCAGTGCCCGCACGGCTGGGGGGAACACTGAAGCTTTCTTT. Protein sequence: CSARTAGGNTEAFF. J is TRBJ1-1 and V is TRBV20-1, with D possibly matching TRBD1 (5 bases). This CDR3 comprises 14 residues. The germline V and J ends were trimmed by 6 bases and 1 base, with 15 bases remaining between them. Germline assignment: CDR1 DFQATT and CDR2 SNEGSKA (reference sequence).

This chain links TRBV5-1 with TRBJ1-2; TRBD1 matches at 9 bases. Germline V CDR1 and CDR2: SGHRS, YFSETQ. CDR3 length: 14 amino acids. The junction had 4 bases not matched to a gene; V was cut back by 4 bases and J by 3 bases. The CDR3 reads CASSPGTGYYGYTF. The CDR3 nucleotides are TGCGCCAGCAGCCCAGGGACAGGGTACTATGGCTACACCTTC.

This clonotype was observed a handful of times. The chain recombines TRBV15 with TRBJ2-1, with TRBD2 identical over 9 bases. CDR1 is LNHNV and CDR2 is YYDKDF in the germline V gene (reference sequence). V lost 6 bases, J lost 2 bases, and 2 bases stayed unmatched. This CDR3 is 14 amino acids long. The CDR3 region is CATRGGGAYNEQFF. The CDR3 DNA sequence: TGTGCCACCAGGGGCGGGGGGGCCTACAATGAGCAGTTCTTC.

This clonotype was counted a single time. This chain links TRBV20-1 with TRBJ2-3; D is perhaps TRBD1 (6 bases). Germline CDR1 reads DFQATT; CDR2 reads SNEGSKA (reference sequence). V dropped 3 bases and J dropped 2 bases, with 9 bases sitting between them. This CDR3 spans 13 amino acids. CDR3 loop: CSASRDNTDTQYF. Written as DNA, the CDR3 is TGCAGTGCTAGTCGGGACAACACAGATACGCAGTATTTT.

The chain carries TRBV12-3 or TRBV12-4 and TRBJ2-1; no clear D. V was clipped by 7 bases and J by 10 bases, with 20 bases between them. CDR3 length: 14 residues. CDR3 bases: TGTGCCAGCACCCCCGGGTCTCGACATGGGGAGCAGTTCTTC. Its translation is CASTPGSRHGEQFF.

The V gene is TRBV29-1, the J gene TRBJ2-5, with D perhaps matching TRBD1 or TRBD2 (5 bases each). The CDR3 sequence is 15 residues long. The V end lost 1 base, the J end lost 1 base, and 13 bases lay between the germline ends. Germline V gene data show CDR1 as SQVTM and CDR2 as ANQGSEA. The DNA for the CDR3 is TGCAGCGTTGAAGGGGGACGAGGAGGCCAAGAGACCCAGTACTTC. Residues: CSVEGGRGGQETQYF.

The chain has TRBV6-6 and TRBJ1-1; perhaps TRBD1 as D (6 bases). The germline V gene has CDR1 MNHNY and CDR2 SVGAGI (reference sequence). The V end lost 7 bases, the J end lost 6 bases, and 15 bases lay between the germline ends. CDR3 length: 13 residues. CDR3 amino acids: CASNLGGGAEAFF. CDR3 nucleotides: TGTGCCAGCAACCTGGGGGGCGGCGCTGAAGCTTTCTTT.

This clonotype was counted ten times or more. V is TRBV5-1 and J is TRBJ1-2; no firm D call. Germline V CDR1 and CDR2: SGHRS, YFSETQ. The CDR3 consists of 13 residues. Trimming shortened V by 0 bases and J by 4 bases, and 7 bases separated the two germline ends. CDR3 protein: CASSLGEGYGYTF. In DNA, the CDR3 is TGCGCCAGCAGCTTGGGGGAAGGCTATGGCTACACCTTC.

This clonotype was recorded many times. The J gene is TRBJ1-2, the V gene TRBV5-1; unclear D gene. Germline CDR1 is SGHRS and CDR2 is YFSETQ. The CDR3 contains 12 residues. V lost 4 bases to trimming and J lost 3 bases, with 7 bases between them. The CDR3 loop reads CASSVADYGYTF. The CDR3 DNA is TGCGCCAGCAGCGTCGCGGACTATGGCTACACCTTC.

The chain couples TRBV7-6 to TRBJ2-5, with 8 nucleotides matching TRBD2. Losses at the gene ends were 4 bases for V and 2 bases for J; bases not matched to a gene: 12. Germline V lookup: CDR1 SGHVS, CDR2 FNYEAQ. CDR3 length: 17 residues. CDR3 DNA sequence: TGTGCCAGCAGCTCAAAAGTAGCGGGAACCGATCAAGAGACCCAGTACTTC. Translating gives CASSSKVAGTDQETQYF.

In its sample, this clonotype was seen many times. The chain recombines TRBV7-6 with TRBJ1-1; D gene ambiguous. From germline, CDR1 is SGHVS and CDR2 FNYEAQ. The CDR3 runs to 16 residues. Trimming pared 3 bases from V and 5 bases from J, leaving 19 bases between. CDR3 coding DNA: TGTGCCAGCAGCTTTTCGGCGATGGCGGGCCAGACTGAAGCTTTCTTT. It codes for CASSFSAMAGQTEAFF.

This clonotype was picked up a small number of times. The chain is built from TRBV18 and TRBJ2-2; D is uncertain. Trimming left V 2 bases short and J 1 base short, with 11 bases between. This CDR3 is 16 amino acids long. The germline CDR1 and CDR2 sequences are KGHSH and LQKENI. CDR3 sequence (DNA): TGTGCCAGCTCACCATCCCTGTTTAGGAACACCGGGGAGCTGTTTTTT. Translation: CASSPSLFRNTGELFF.

This clonotype was counted ten times or more. The J gene is TRBJ1-2, the V gene TRBV29-1; 9 positions match TRBD1. This CDR3 comprises 13 residues. Germline lookup yields CDR1 SQVTM and CDR2 ANQGSEA. With 7 bases clipped from V and 5 bases from J, the junction kept 8 bases outside the gene matches. The CDR3 coding sequence is TGCAGCGCCTCGGGACAGGGAAAATATGGCTACACCTTC. Translated, it gives CSASGQGKYGYTF. The whole variable domain, filled in from reference TRBV29-1 and TRBJ1-2, reads SAVISQKPSRDICQRGTSLTIQCQVDSQVTMMFWYRQQPGQSLTLIATANQGSEATYESGFVIDKFPISRPNLTFSTLTVSNMSPEDSSIYLCSASGQGKYGYTFGSGTRLTVV.

This chain uses TRBV9 with TRBJ2-1; 8 nucleotides match TRBD2. The CDR3 is 17 residues long. Germline CDR1 and CDR2: SGDLS and YYNGEE. V trimming: 0 bases; J trimming: 4 bases; junction bases outside the gene matches: 9. This chain's CDR3 is CASSVAALADFYNEQFF. CDR3 nucleotide sequence: TGTGCCAGCAGCGTAGCTGCACTAGCGGATTTTTACAATGAGCAGTTCTTC. The whole variable domain, filled in from reference TRBV9 and TRBJ2-1, reads DSGVTQTPKHLITATGQRVTLRCSPRSGDLSVYWYQQSLDQGLQFLIQYYNGEERAKGNILERFSAQQFPDLHSELNLSSLELGDSALYFCASSVAALADFYNEQFFGPGTRLTVL.

There are many counts of this clonotype. V gene TRBV29-1 combines with J gene TRBJ1-1; the D is unclear. From germline, CDR1 is SQVTM and CDR2 ANQGSEA. The V end lost 7 bases, the J end lost 7 bases, and 16 bases lay between the germline ends. The CDR3 covers 12 residues. The CDR3 region is CSATSLKYEAFF. In DNA form, the CDR3 reads TGCAGCGCTACATCACTTAAATATGAAGCTTTCTTT.

The chain is built from TRBV7-3 and TRBJ2-2, with D possibly TRBD2 on 6 matching bases. Germline V gene data show CDR1 as SGHTA and CDR2 as FQGTGA. Trimming removed 0 bases at V and 1 base at J, with 18 bases between. The CDR3 is 19 residues long. CDR3 loop: CASSLTYRGGTRNTGELFF. The DNA for the CDR3 is TGTGCCAGCAGCTTAACGTACCGTGGCGGGACTCGGAACACCGGGGAGCTGTTTTTT.

V and J are TRBV29-1 and TRBJ1-3, with D unresolved. Germline values: CDR1 SQVTM, CDR2 ANQGSEA. The CDR3 contains 14 residues. Trimming removed 4 bases at V and 0 bases at J, with 10 bases between. The CDR3 nucleotides read TGCAGCGTTGTTGAGGATACCTCTGGAAACACCATATATTTT. Translated, it gives CSVVEDTSGNTIYF. The variable domain in full, with the rest retrieved from reference TRBV29-1 and TRBJ1-3, is SAVISQKPSRDICQRGTSLTIQCQVDSQVTMMFWYRQQPGQSLTLIATANQGSEATYESGFVIDKFPISRPNLTFSTLTVSNMSPEDSSIYLCSVVEDTSGNTIYFGEGSWLTVV.

This clonotype was detected a few times. This chain joins TRBV10-3 and TRBJ2-1; 7 bases align to TRBD1. J gave up 3 bases and V 6 bases, and 14 bases lay outside the gene matches. This CDR3 region has 17 residues. Germline V CDR1 and CDR2: ENHRY, SYGVKD. This CDR3 reads CAIRERGRDRSYNEQFF. CDR3 nucleotides: TGTGCCATCAGAGAGAGGGGTAGGGACAGAAGCTACAATGAGCAGTTCTTC.

The chain couples TRBV20-1 to TRBJ1-1, with D possibly TRBD1 on 6 matching bases. CDR3 length: 13 amino acids. Germline-derived CDR1 and CDR2 are DFQATT and SNEGSKA (reference sequence). V dropped 4 bases and J dropped 3 bases, with 12 bases sitting between them. CDR3 sequence: CSAILTGHTEAFF. Here the CDR3 DNA reads TGCAGTGCTATCCTGACAGGCCACACTGAAGCTTTCTTT.

J is TRBJ2-1 and V is TRBV24-1; 12 bases align to TRBD2. The CDR3 length is 15 residues. J gave up 4 bases and V 4 bases, and 1 base lay outside the gene matches. Germline V gene data show CDR1 as KGHDR and CDR2 as SFDVKD. CDR3 nucleotides: TGTGCCACCAGTGAGGGGACTAGCGGGTACAATGAGCAGTTCTTC. It codes for CATSEGTSGYNEQFF.

This clonotype was observed a handful of times. The V call is TRBV4-1, the J call TRBJ1-6, with D unclear. The CDR3 extends over 15 amino acids. V shed 4 bases and J shed 5 bases, with 12 bases lying between them. From germline, CDR1 is MGHRA and CDR2 YSYEKL. The CDR3 nucleotides read TGCGCCAGCAGCCCCATATCACAGAATAATTCACCCCTCCACTTT. Encoded protein: CASSPISQNNSPLHF.